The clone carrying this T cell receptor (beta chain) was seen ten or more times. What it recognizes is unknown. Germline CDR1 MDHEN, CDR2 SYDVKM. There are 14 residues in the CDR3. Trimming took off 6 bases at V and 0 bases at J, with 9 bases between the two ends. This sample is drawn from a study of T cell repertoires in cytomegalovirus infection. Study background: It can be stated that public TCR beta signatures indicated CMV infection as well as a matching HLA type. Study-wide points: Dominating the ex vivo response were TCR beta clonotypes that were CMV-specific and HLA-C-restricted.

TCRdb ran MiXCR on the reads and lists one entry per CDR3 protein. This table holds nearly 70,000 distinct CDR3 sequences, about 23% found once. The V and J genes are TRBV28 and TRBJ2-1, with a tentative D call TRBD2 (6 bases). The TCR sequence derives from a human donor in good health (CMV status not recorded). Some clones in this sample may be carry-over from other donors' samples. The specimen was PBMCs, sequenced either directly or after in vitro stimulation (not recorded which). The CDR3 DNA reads TGTGCCAGCAGGGAAGCGGGCTCCTACAATGAGCAGTTCTTC. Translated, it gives CASREAGSYNEQFF.